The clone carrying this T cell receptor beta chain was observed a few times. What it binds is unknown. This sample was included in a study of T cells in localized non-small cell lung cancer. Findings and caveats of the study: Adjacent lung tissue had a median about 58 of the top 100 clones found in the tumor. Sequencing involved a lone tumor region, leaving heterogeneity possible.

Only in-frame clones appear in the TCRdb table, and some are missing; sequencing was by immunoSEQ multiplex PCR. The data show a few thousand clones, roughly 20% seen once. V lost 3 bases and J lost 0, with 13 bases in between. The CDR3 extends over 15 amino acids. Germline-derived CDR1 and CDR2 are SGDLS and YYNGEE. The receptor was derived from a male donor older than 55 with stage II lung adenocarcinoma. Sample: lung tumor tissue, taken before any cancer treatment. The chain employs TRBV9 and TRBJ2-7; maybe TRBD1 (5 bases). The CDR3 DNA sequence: TGTGCCAGCAGCGAGCAGGGTTCCGCCTCCTACGAGCAGTACTTC. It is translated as CASSEQGSASYEQYF.